This T cell receptor (beta chain) was sequenced during a study of blood T cell repertoires in COVID-19. The CDR3 is 13 residues long. Trimming took off 4 bases at V and 1 base at J, with 11 bases between the two ends. Germline V gene data show CDR1 as SQVTM and CDR2 as ANQGSEA. The table came from immunoSEQ multiplex PCR; TCRdb's copy has only in-frame clones and leaves some out. The profile covers approximately 67,000 clones, with 87% appearing a single time and around a fifth taken by the ten largest. Sequencing was carried out using peripheral blood. V usage is TRBV29-1 and J usage is TRBJ2-7; D is perhaps TRBD2 (5 bases). This TCR derives from a woman aged 80 or older with acute or convalescent COVID-19. CDR3 in amino acids: CSVVTGSSYEQYF. CDR3 coding DNA: TGCAGCGTTGTGACGGGGTCGTCCTACGAGCAGTACTTC.